The clone carrying this T cell receptor beta chain was observed at least ten times. As yet, its antigen is unknown. Documented time point: newly diagnosed GD, antithyroid drugs for less than 3 months. Construction of the TCR library relied on RNA isolated from PBMCs. These data are taken from a study of regulatory T cells in long-lasting Graves disease. Broader study findings: Public clonotype sharing was higher in persistent than newly diagnosed patients. What was studied was peripheral blood only, and not thyroid tissue.

Both iRepertoire HTBI primers and Arm-PCR of CDR3 regions were used to build the TCR beta libraries. Via MiXCR, TCRdb re-called the multiplex PCR reads, giving one row per CDR3 protein. Counted here are a few hundred thousand distinct CDR3 sequences, about 15% occurring once; the ten biggest clones make up roughly 7.7%. The same data also contributed to another study, on T cells in Graves' hyperthyroidism and ophthalmopathy. As that study records: Patients aged 18 to 65 with hyperthyroidism were newly diagnosed, with duration under 2 months. Appearing also in blood were most of the thyroid clonotypes expanded above 0.001.

This material consisted of peripheral blood mononuclear cells (PBMCs), taken at new diagnosis, from a patient treated with antithyroid drugs. The sequence derives from a woman in her forties with Graves disease.

CDR3 DNA: TGTGCCATCAGCGAGGGACAGGGGTACGAGCAGTACTTC. It codes for CAISEGQGYEQYF. The chain uses TRBV10-3 and TRBJ2-7; 10 bases are shared with TRBD1. In germline, CDR1 is ENHRY, CDR2 SYGVKD. V shed 6 bases, J shed 4 bases, and the junction held 3 bases outside the gene matches. This CDR3 has 13 residues.